This TCR beta chain is from a study of memory CD4+ T cells and cytomegalovirus serostatus. Study-level background: This sample comes from healthy Belgian adults, several CMV seropositive, about 23 seronegative.

Single viable CD3+CD4+CD8-CD45RO+ cells were sorted as the memory CD4+ T cells. CD4+ T cells were isolated by positive magnetic selection. The CDR3 spans 10 residues. V was cut by 2 bases and J by 8 bases, with 6 bases left in between. Germline loops: CDR1 DFQATT, CDR2 SNEGSKA (reference sequence). Source study methods: After removing out-of-frame reads, 2.3 million or so distinct TCRbeta sequences remained. TCRdb keeps only in-frame clones here, not all; method: immunoSEQ multiplex PCR. V, J and clone size derive from that table, while D and trimming were established from the DNA sequence. Found here are approximately 61,000 clones, 80% of them singletons; the top ten hold almost 0.55%.

The sequenced material came from memory CD4+ T cells from blood. The clonotype originates from an adult in good health and CMV-seronegative. Some clones in this sample may be carry-over from other donors' samples. The V gene is TRBV20-1, the J gene TRBJ1-1; D gene unclear. CDR3 nucleotides: TGCAGTGCTAGAAAGGACGAAGCTTTCTTT. Amino acid sequence: CSARKDEAFF.